The 10 T cell receptor beta chains below all came from one sample that was sequenced in a study of cytomegalovirus exposure and HLA in healthy donors. The data were produced by immunoSEQ multiplex PCR, yet TCRdb's version contains in-frame clones alone and is incomplete. The sample yields under 400,000 clones, approximately 88% seen once. The source material was PBMCs. Every receptor here comes from a man aged 25 to 40 in good health and CMV-seronegative.

In this sample, this clone turned up once. The gene calls are TRBV2 and TRBJ2-1, with 11 bases matching TRBD2. The CDR3 runs 13 residues. CDR1 and CDR2 (germline): SNHLY, FYNNEI. Losses at the gene ends were 6 bases for V and 7 bases for J; bases not matched to a gene: 2. The chain's CDR3 is CASRTSGANEQFF. CDR3 in DNA: TGTGCCAGCAGGACTAGCGGGGCTAATGAGCAGTTCTTC.

The chain is built from TRBV9 and TRBJ2-5, with 8 nucleotides matching TRBD1. Germline V gene sequence: CDR1 SGDLS, CDR2 YYNGEE. The V segment lost 2 bases and the J segment 1 base; nucleotides outside the gene matches: 4. The CDR3 is 15 amino acids. The CDR3 spells CASSVSGGPQETQYF. CDR3 bases: TGTGCCAGCAGCGTCTCAGGGGGCCCCCAAGAGACCCAGTACTTC.

This clone was seen many times. This rearrangement joins TRBV15 to TRBJ2-1; 9 bases match TRBD2. J was trimmed by 6 bases and V by 0 bases; bases with no gene match: 3. This CDR3 is 15 amino acids long. Germline V gives CDR1 LNHNV, CDR2 YYDKDF (reference sequence). The CDR3 is CATSRDLAGSNEQFF. In DNA form, the CDR3 reads TGTGCCACCAGCAGAGACCTAGCGGGGTCCAATGAGCAGTTCTTC.

The J gene is TRBJ1-2, the V gene TRBV4-1; no clear D. V gave up 1 base and J gave up 2 bases, with 11 bases separating them. This CDR3 spans 15 amino acids. Per the germline V gene, CDR1 is MGHRA and CDR2 is YSYEKL. The CDR3 spells CASSQVAGGNYGYTF. The DNA of the CDR3 is TGCGCCAGCAGCCAAGTTGCGGGTGGGAACTATGGCTACACCTTC.

This chain joins TRBV27 and TRBJ1-2; D possibly corresponds to TRBD1 (5 bases). Trimming took off 0 bases at V and 5 bases at J, with 10 bases between the two ends. CDR3 length equals 14 residues. From germline, CDR1 is MNHEY and CDR2 SMNVEV (reference sequence). The CDR3 DNA follows: TGTGCCAGCAGTTTATCATGGGGCCAGTATGGCTACACCTTC. Translated, it gives CASSLSWGQYGYTF.

The V gene is TRBV5-1, the J gene TRBJ2-1; 7 bases fit TRBD1. From germline, CDR1 is SGHRS and CDR2 YFSETQ. Trimming took 1 base from V and 9 from J; bases not matched to a gene: 7. The CDR3 length is 14 residues. The CDR3 DNA reads TGCGCCAGCAGCTTGTTGGTGCCAGGGGGTGAGCAGTTCTTC. Residues: CASSLLVPGGEQFF. Full variable domain (outside the CDR3, taken from reference TRBV5-1 and TRBJ2-1): KAGVTQTPRYLIKTRGQQVTLSCSPISGHRSVSWYQQTPGQGLQFLFEYFSETQRNKGNFPGRFSGRQFSNSRSEMNVSTLELGDSALYLCASSLLVPGGEQFFGPGTRLTVL.

This chain connects TRBV6-5 to TRBJ2-5; weak D call: TRBD2 (6 bases). The CDR3 spans 16 residues. With 0 bases removed from V and 1 base from J, the gap between germline ends came to 12 bases. In germline, CDR1 is MNHEY, CDR2 SVGAGI. The CDR3 sequence is CASSYSAGTLQETQYF. CDR3 bases: TGTGCCAGCAGTTACTCTGCGGGGACCCTCCAAGAGACCCAGTACTTC.

The chain is built from TRBV6-6 and TRBJ1-4, with 7 bases lining up with TRBD1. Germline V gene sequence: CDR1 MNHNY, CDR2 SVGAGI (reference sequence). The CDR3 covers 13 residues. V was clipped by 4 bases and J by 11 bases; unmatched bases: 7. The CDR3 nucleotides are TGTGCCAGCAGTTCTAGACAGGGATCGAAACTGTTTTTT. Its protein is CASSSRQGSKLFF.

The chain carries TRBV7-8 and TRBJ1-5; 7 bases are shared with TRBD1. Trimming removed 5 bases from V and 3 bases from J; junction bases left unmatched: 4. CDR1 and CDR2 (germline): SGHVS, FQNEAQ. There are 14 residues in the CDR3. CDR3 amino acids: CASSIQGLNQPQHF. The CDR3 region has the DNA TGTGCCAGCAGCATACAGGGGCTCAATCAGCCCCAGCATTTT.

This clone was seen just once. The CDR3 DNA reads as TGTGCCAGCAGCCCCCGTCTAGTACCCGGGGAGCTGTTTTTT. Its translation is CASSPRLVPGELFF. V gene TRBV11-2 combines with J gene TRBJ2-2; D ambiguous. There are 14 residues in the CDR3. CDR1 and CDR2 (germline): SGHAT, FQNNGV. Trimming pared 5 bases from V and 6 bases from J, leaving 13 bases between.